This T cell receptor beta chain was recovered during a study of T cell responses to AZD1222 COVID-19 vaccine. Notes on the study in general: There were repertoire samples only from the period after the peak T cell response. The study reported that nearly half of spike-specific TCRs target unmutated variant regions. The study identified only five or six AZD1222 recipients as seropositive at baseline.

On this clone itself: Its antigen is still unknown.

The repertoire was sequenced with immunoSEQ multiplex PCR; TCRdb's copy has only in-frame clones and lacks some. The table includes some 98,000 clones, more than 70% detected once. J lost 8 bases, V lost 4 bases, and 8 bases had no gene match. There are 13 residues in the CDR3. CDR1 is GTSNPN, CDR2 SVGIG, per germline (reference sequence). The TCR comes from an adult who received the AZD1222 COVID-19 vaccine. This sample comprised peripheral blood, obtained 28 days after the second AZD1222 dose. The V and J genes are TRBV30 and TRBJ1-2; 9 positions agree with TRBD1. This chain's CDR3 is CAWKRDRARGYTF. The CDR3 bases are TGTGCCTGGAAACGGGACAGGGCAAGGGGCTACACCTTC.